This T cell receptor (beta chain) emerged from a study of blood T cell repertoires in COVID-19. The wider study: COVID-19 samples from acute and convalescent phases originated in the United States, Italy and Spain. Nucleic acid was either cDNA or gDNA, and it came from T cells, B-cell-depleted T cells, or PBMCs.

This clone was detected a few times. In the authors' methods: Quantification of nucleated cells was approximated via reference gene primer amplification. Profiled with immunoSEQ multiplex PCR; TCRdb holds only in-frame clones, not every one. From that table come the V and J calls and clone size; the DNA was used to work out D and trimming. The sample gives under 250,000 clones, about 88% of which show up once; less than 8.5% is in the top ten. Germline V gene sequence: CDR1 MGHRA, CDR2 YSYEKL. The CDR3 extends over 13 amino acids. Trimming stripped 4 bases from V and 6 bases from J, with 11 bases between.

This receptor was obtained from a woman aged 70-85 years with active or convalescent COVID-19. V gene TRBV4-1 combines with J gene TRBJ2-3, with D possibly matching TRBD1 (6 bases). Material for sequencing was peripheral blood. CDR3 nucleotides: TGCGCCAGCAGCCCTCAGAGGGGGGATACGCAGTATTTT. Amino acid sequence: CASSPQRGDTQYF.